The present T cell receptor (beta chain) was sequenced within a study of T cell repertoires in cytomegalovirus infection. In the study overall: Recently identified HLA-C-restricted CMV epitopes were among the peptides used. Evidence of both CMV infection and a matching HLA type came from public TCR beta signatures.

The CDR3 has 18 amino acids. V shed 6 bases, J shed 3 bases, and the junction held 13 bases outside the gene matches. The V gene's germline CDR1 is MDHEN and CDR2 SYDVKM. TCRdb fed the reads into MiXCR, producing one record per CDR3 protein. The sample includes about 770,000 distinct CDR3 sequences, about 27% seen only once; the top ten take about an eighth. As for this clonotype: Its antigen is unidentified.

The V call is TRBV28, the J call TRBJ2-1; 11 bases align to TRBD2. The sample in question was cultured CD8+ T cells from PBMCs, obtained from culture after CMV antigen stimulation. The receptor was derived from a human donor in good health (CMV status not recorded). Some clones in this sample may be carry-over from other donors' samples. DNA of the CDR3: TGTGCCAGCAGCACACCAATTCTAGCGGGGGGAGTCTACAATGAGCAGTTCTTC. Protein sequence: CASSTPILAGGVYNEQFF. Combining the CDR3 with reference TRBV28 and TRBJ2-1 gives the whole variable domain DVKVTQSSRYLVKRTGEKVFLECVQDMDHENMFWYRQDPGLGLRLIYFSYDVKMKEKGDIPEGYSVSREKKERFSLILESASTNQTSMYLCASSTPILAGGVYNEQFFGPGTRLTVL.